This record covers a single TCR beta chain. Its antigen is unidentified. The data were taken from a study of beta chain features in type 1 diabetes. Study-wide results and limits: Type 1 diabetes patients had fewer VDJ junction insertions and more deletions.

As every portion of the isolated RNA was reverse transcribed, the sequencing read expressed TCRB transcripts. The repertoire was sequenced with immunoSEQ multiplex PCR; TCRdb's copy has only in-frame clones and lacks some. This sample has around 180,000 clones, with approximately 13% found just once. The ends lost 1 base at V and 5 bases at J; junction bases unmatched: 6. The CDR3 spans 15 residues. Germline loops: CDR1 GTSNPN, CDR2 SVGIG (reference sequence). The chain uses TRBV30 and TRBJ2-3, with 10 positions matching TRBD1. Sequences were obtained from central memory CD4+ T cells from blood. This receptor was obtained from a young woman in good health. The CDR3 DNA follows: TGTGCCTGGAGTGCGGACAGGGGGTTATTAGATACGCAGTATTTT. Its protein is CAWSADRGLLDTQYF.